This T cell receptor (beta chain) was sequenced for a study of blood T cell repertoires in COVID-19. Repertoires were generated with immunoSEQ multiplex PCR, while TCRdb's copy carries only in-frame clones and drops some. This sample has about 300,000 clones, with 75% to 90% found just once. CDR1 and CDR2 from the germline V gene are SNHLY and FYNNEI. The CDR3 runs 13 residues. V lost 3 bases to trimming and J lost 5 bases, with 11 bases between them. The receptor comes from a man aged 35-49 years with acute or convalescent COVID-19. The chain combines TRBV2 with TRBJ2-7; D may be TRBD2 (6 bases). The sequenced sample consisted of peripheral blood. The CDR3: CASSDRWGDEQYF. As DNA, the CDR3 is TGTGCCAGCAGTGATAGGTGGGGGGACGAGCAGTACTTC. The full variable domain, its missing parts supplied by reference TRBV2 and TRBJ2-7, is EPEVTQTPSHQVTQMGQEVILRCVPISNHLYFYWYRQILGQKVEFLVSFYNNEISEKSEIFDDQFSVERPDGSNFTLKIRSTKLEDSAMYFCASSDRWGDEQYFGPGTRLTVT.